The TCR beta chain described here comes from a study of shared clonotypes between healthy human individuals. General study results and limits: A handful of donors had 4% to 6.5% of their naive CD4 clonotypes in common.

The authors loaded 150 to 250 ng DNA, around 32,000 T cell genomes, into sorted-subset replicate PCRs. Method: immunoSEQ multiplex PCR; TCRdb's copy keeps in-frame clones and lacks some. The table has approximately 2,000,000 clones, 85% to 95% seen once. The germline V gene has CDR1 LNHDA and CDR2 SQIVND (reference sequence). The CDR3 has 15 residues. The germline V and J ends were trimmed by 1 base and 4 bases, with 13 bases remaining between them. Comments on this clone: What it binds is unknown.

Sequences were obtained from naive CD4+ T cells from PBMCs. Subset specified: CD45RA+ positively selected. The receptor comes from a man younger than 35 in good health. Some clones in this sample may be carry-over from other donors' samples. The gene calls are TRBV19 and TRBJ1-2; D not resolved. The CDR3 spells CASSIGPGDFYGYTF. CDR3 DNA: TGTGCCAGTAGTATAGGCCCAGGCGACTTCTATGGCTACACCTTC.